This entry is about one T cell receptor (beta chain). The germline V gene encodes CDR1 MNHEY and CDR2 SMNVEV (reference sequence). This CDR3 region has 16 residues. V dropped 3 bases and J dropped 2; count of bases not matched to a gene: 7. The data were taken from a study of blood T cell repertoires in COVID-19. Assay: immunoSEQ multiplex PCR; the TCRdb copy retains only in-frame clones and omits some. The table lists over 200,000 clones, about nine tenths of them singletons. The sample taken for sequencing was PBMCs or T cells enriched from blood (not recorded which). The V and J genes are TRBV27 and TRBJ2-3, with TRBD1 matching 8 bases. This TCR was sampled from a woman in her forties or fifties in a cohort exposed to, infected with or recovered from COVID-19 (not recorded which). The CDR3 here is CASSFGQGLITDTQYF. The CDR3 coding sequence is TGTGCCAGCAGTTTCGGACAGGGCTTGATCACAGATACGCAGTATTTT.